One sample yielded the 18 T cell receptor beta chains listed below, sequenced in a study of regulatory T cells in long-lasting Graves disease. Building of the TCR beta libraries involved iRepertoire HTBI primers and Arm-PCR of CDR3 regions. TCRdb recomputed calls from the multiplex PCR reads with MiXCR, one row per CDR3 protein. Of over 300,000 distinct CDR3 sequences listed, 15% are singletons. Noted time point: newly diagnosed GD, antithyroid drugs for less than 3 months. The TCR library was made from RNA extracted from PBMCs. This sample comprised peripheral blood mononuclear cells (PBMCs), obtained at new diagnosis, from a patient treated with antithyroid drugs. These receptors all stem from a female donor with Graves disease.

As concerns this clonotype: This likely traces to a read error, being one base from a far larger clone. The rearrangement joins TRBV6-1 to TRBJ2-1; 8 bases match TRBD1. CDR3 length: 13 amino acids. The V and J ends lost 5 bases and 6 bases, in that order; junction bases with no gene match: 3. Germline V gene data show CDR1 as MNHNS and CDR2 as SASEGT. CDR3 sequence reads: CASSRTGLNEQFF. The CDR3, as DNA: TGTGCCAGCAGTCGGACAGGGCTCAATGAGCAGTTCTTC.

V gene TRBV3-1 combines with J gene TRBJ2-2; no reliable D call. CDR1 LGHDT and CDR2 YNNKEL come from the germline V gene (reference sequence). Trimming pared 0 bases from V and 6 bases from J, leaving 11 bases between. This CDR3 has 15 residues. CDR3 nucleotide sequence: TGTGCCAGCAGCCAAGATGGGTGGGTGCCCGGGGAGCTGTTTTTT. Amino acids: CASSQDGWVPGELFF. The variable domain in full, with the rest retrieved from reference TRBV3-1 and TRBJ2-2, is DTAVSQTPKYLVTQMGNDKSIKCEQNLGHDTMYWYKQDSKKFLKIMFSYNNKELIINETVPNRFSPKSPDKAHLNLHINSLELGDSAVYFCASSQDGWVPGELFFGEGSRLTVL.

This clonotype was counted ten times or more. The chain joins TRBV5-6 to TRBJ2-5; D is perhaps TRBD1 (5 bases). The CDR3 sequence is 14 residues long. V was shortened by 3 bases and J by 2 bases, with 11 bases between the two germline ends. Germline lookup yields CDR1 SGHDT and CDR2 YYEEEE. CDR3 in amino acids: CASSSDSDQETQYF. The CDR3 bases are TGTGCCAGCAGCTCAGACAGTGATCAAGAGACCCAGTACTTC.

V and J are TRBV7-2 and TRBJ2-1, with 7 bases fitting TRBD1. In germline, CDR1 is SGHTA, CDR2 FQGNSA. There are 16 residues in the CDR3. Losses at the gene ends were 5 bases for V and 8 bases for J; bases not matched to a gene: 15. The CDR3 coding sequence is TGTGCCAGCAGCCCCCTCGTAGGGAGACAGGGCTATGAGCAGTTCTTC. Protein sequence: CASSPLVGRQGYEQFF.

As concerns this clonotype: A far more abundant clone sits one base away, making this likely a read error. The chain is built from TRBV11-2 and TRBJ2-7, with TRBD2 matching 15 bases. Germline V gene sequence: CDR1 SGHAT, CDR2 FQNNGV. The V segment lost 1 base and the J segment 10 bases; nucleotides outside the gene matches: 5. This CDR3 region has 15 residues. CDR3 protein: CASSLGTSGRVNQYF. As DNA, the CDR3 is TGTGCCAGCAGCTTAGGGACTAGCGGGAGGGTTAACCAGTACTTC.

This clonotype has ten or more counts. V gene TRBV28 combines with J gene TRBJ2-7; 10 bases line up with TRBD1. This CDR3 is 16 amino acids long. Germline assignment: CDR1 MDHEN and CDR2 SYDVKM. Losses at the gene ends were 1 base for V and 3 bases for J; bases not matched to a gene: 6. CDR3: CASSLSPRTGGYEQYF. Written as DNA, the CDR3 is TGTGCCAGCAGTTTATCCCCCAGGACAGGGGGCTACGAGCAGTACTTC.

This clonotype was seen ten or more times. The J gene is TRBJ2-7, the V gene TRBV13; 12 bases are shared with TRBD1. CDR1 and CDR2 from the germline V gene are PRHDT and FYEKMQ (reference sequence). This CDR3 comprises 15 residues. The J segment lost 7 bases and the V segment lost 6 bases, leaving 10 bases of the junction unmatched. The CDR3 bases are TGTGCCAGCAGACCGCCGGGACAGGGGGCTGGAGAGCAGTACTTC. It is translated as CASRPPGQGAGEQYF.

This clonotype was counted once. This may arise from a read error, as a much more abundant clone is one base away. The V gene is TRBV15, the J gene TRBJ1-4; a possible D gene is TRBD1 (6 bases). V was pared by 1 base and J by 9 bases, with 15 bases between. Germline V gene data show CDR1 as LNHNV and CDR2 as YYDKDF (reference sequence). The CDR3 sequence is 15 residues long. The CDR3 is CATSRAGVPHKKLFF. CDR3 DNA sequence: TGTGCCACCAGCAGAGCAGGGGTCCCACATAAAAAACTGTTTTTT.

This clonotype was seen a few times. V and J are TRBV7-6 and TRBJ2-7; 8 bases align to TRBD1. The V and J ends lost 5 bases and 3 bases, in that order; junction bases with no gene match: 6. CDR3 size: 14 residues. Germline V gene lookup returns CDR1 SGHVS and CDR2 FNYEAQ. The CDR3 DNA is TGTGCCAGCAGCCCCGAAGACAGGGGCTACGAGCAGTACTTC. Encoded protein: CASSPEDRGYEQYF.

This clonotype was seen more than once but under ten times. The rearrangement joins TRBV20-1 to TRBJ2-7, with 8 bases matching TRBD1. The germline V gene encodes CDR1 DFQATT and CDR2 SNEGSKA (reference sequence). This CDR3 is built from 13 residues. Trimming at V came to 5 bases and at J to 3 bases, leaving 6 bases not matched to a gene. CDR3: CSAGSGQVYEQYF. In nucleotides, the CDR3 is TGCAGTGCTGGATCGGGACAGGTCTACGAGCAGTACTTC.

This clonotype was picked up many times. CDR3 coding DNA: TGTGCCAGCAGTTTCAGTGGGACGGCCCAAGAGACCCAGTACTTC. Its protein is CASSFSGTAQETQYF. The V gene is TRBV28, the J gene TRBJ2-5; D assignment may be TRBD1 or TRBD2 (5 bases each). There are 15 residues in the CDR3. V shed 3 bases and J shed 1 base, with 12 bases lying between them. Per the germline V gene, CDR1 is MDHEN and CDR2 is SYDVKM.

This clonotype was counted many times. This chain connects TRBV6-1 to TRBJ2-7, with 11 positions matching TRBD2. Germline V lookup: CDR1 MNHNS, CDR2 SASEGT. J was trimmed by 2 bases and V by 6 bases; bases with no gene match: 9. The CDR3 consists of 16 residues. The CDR3, as DNA: TGTGCCAGCAGGGACCCCGGGACTAGCGGAACCTACGAGCAGTACTTC. This gives the protein CASRDPGTSGTYEQYF.

This rearrangement joins TRBV5-1 to TRBJ2-7, with 9 bases matching TRBD2. With V trimmed by 7 bases and J by 7 bases, 3 bases remained unmatched. The germline gives CDR1 SGHRS, CDR2 YFSETQ. This CDR3 contains 11 residues. The CDR3 protein is CASGAGGEQYF. For the CDR3, the DNA is TGCGCCAGCGGAGCGGGGGGAGAGCAGTACTTC.

This clonotype was seen more than once but under ten times. This chain uses TRBV30 with TRBJ1-5, with TRBD1 identical over 9 bases. The germline V gene encodes CDR1 GTSNPN and CDR2 SVGIG (reference sequence). CDR3 length: 14 amino acids. The V gene end was trimmed by 2 bases and the J gene end by 4 bases; junction bases not matched to a gene: 3. The CDR3 DNA is TGTGCCTGGAGTCGAGGACAGGGGAATCAGCCCCAGCATTTT. Residues: CAWSRGQGNQPQHF.

The chain combines TRBV29-1 with TRBJ1-5; TRBD1 is a possible D gene (5 bases). Between the trimmed V and J ends, which lost 6 bases and 4 bases, there was a span of 16 bases. The CDR3 runs to 14 residues. The V gene's germline CDR1 is SQVTM and CDR2 ANQGSEA. Here the CDR3 DNA reads TGCAGCGTCGGAGGGACCAGCAAAAATCAGCCCCAGCATTTT. Translating it yields CSVGGTSKNQPQHF.

This clonotype occurred many times. The germline gene is not matched at one end of the junction; a read error may be the cause. The V call is TRBV7-2, the J call TRBJ2-7; 8 bases are a match to TRBD1. Germline CDR1 is SGHTA and CDR2 is FQGNSA. The CDR3 loop spans 17 amino acids. The CDR3 is CASSLYSGTGLSDEQYF. CDR3 nucleotides: TGTGCCAGCTCACTATACTCCGGGACAGGCCTCTCCGACGAGCAGTACTTC.

This chain uses TRBV12-3 or TRBV12-4 with TRBJ2-1; 9 positions agree with TRBD2. Losses at the gene ends were 5 bases for V and 2 bases for J; bases not matched to a gene: 7. This CDR3 has 16 residues. CDR3 loop: CASSARVAGAYNEQFF. CDR3 coding DNA: TGTGCCAGCAGTGCCAGGGTAGCGGGGGCCTACAATGAGCAGTTCTTC.

V and J are TRBV7-9 and TRBJ2-7; a weak D match, TRBD1 (5 bases). Germline-derived CDR1 and CDR2 are SEHNR and FQNEAQ (reference sequence). The CDR3 runs to 14 residues. Deletions cut 7 bases from V and 6 bases from J, with 19 bases between. CDR3 nucleotide sequence: TGTGCCAGCACAGGGTCCATGCGTCGCCCCGAGCAGTACTTC. It encodes CASTGSMRRPEQYF.